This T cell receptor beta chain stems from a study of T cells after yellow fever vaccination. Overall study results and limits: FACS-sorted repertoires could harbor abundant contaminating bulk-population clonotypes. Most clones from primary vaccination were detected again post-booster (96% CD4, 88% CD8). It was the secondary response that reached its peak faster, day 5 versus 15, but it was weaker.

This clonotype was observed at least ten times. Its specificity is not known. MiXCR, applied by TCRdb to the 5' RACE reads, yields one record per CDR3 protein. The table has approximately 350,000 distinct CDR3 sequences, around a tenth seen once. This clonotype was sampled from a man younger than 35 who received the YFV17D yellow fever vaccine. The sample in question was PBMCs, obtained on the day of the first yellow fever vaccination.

The CDR3: CASSLAVLASNEQFF. The DNA for the CDR3 is TGCGCCAGCAGCTTGGCCGTTCTAGCAAGCAATGAGCAGTTCTTC. The chain links TRBV5-1 to TRBJ2-1, with a possible D match to TRBD2 (5 bases). The germline V gene encodes CDR1 SGHRS and CDR2 YFSETQ. The CDR3 is 15 amino acids. Trimming took off 0 bases at V and 6 bases at J, with 13 bases between the two ends.